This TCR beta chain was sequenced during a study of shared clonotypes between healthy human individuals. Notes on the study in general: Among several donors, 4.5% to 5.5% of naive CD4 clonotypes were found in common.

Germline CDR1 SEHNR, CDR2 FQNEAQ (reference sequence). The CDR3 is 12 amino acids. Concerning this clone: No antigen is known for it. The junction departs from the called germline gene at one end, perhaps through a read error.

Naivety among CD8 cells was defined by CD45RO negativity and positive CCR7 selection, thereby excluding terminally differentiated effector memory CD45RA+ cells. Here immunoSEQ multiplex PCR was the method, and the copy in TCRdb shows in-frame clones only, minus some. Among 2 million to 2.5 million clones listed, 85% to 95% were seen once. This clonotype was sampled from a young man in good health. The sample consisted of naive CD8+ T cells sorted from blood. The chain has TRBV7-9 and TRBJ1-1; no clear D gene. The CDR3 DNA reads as TGTGCCAACAGCTTAGGCCAGACTGAAGCTTTCTTT. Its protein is CANSLGQTEAFF.